The following is a T cell receptor (beta chain) sequence with its context. Its specificity is not known. The trim removed 4 bases at V and 0 bases at J, leaving 7 bases unmatched. This CDR3 is built from 15 residues. Looked up from germline, CDR1 is SGDLS and CDR2 is YYNGEE. The primer mix had 60 Vbeta and 13 Jbeta primers. Clones were sequenced by immunoSEQ multiplex PCR, and TCRdb holds only the in-frame ones, with some missing. The sample lists 200,000 or so clones; 60% to 80% were seen once. These data originate in a study of cytomegalovirus exposure and HLA in healthy donors. Study outcomes and limitations: V- and J-gene trimming in TCR beta was tied to a missense DCLRE1C variant by an analysis performed later.

This clonotype was sampled from a male donor in good health and CMV-seronegative. Sample: PBMCs. The chain uses TRBV9 and TRBJ2-7; 7 bases fit TRBD1. CDR3 protein: CASSRGQANSYEQYF. The CDR3 nucleotides are TGTGCCAGCAGCCGAGGACAGGCGAACTCCTACGAGCAGTACTTC.